This T cell receptor (beta chain) stems from a study of blood T cell repertoires in COVID-19 (dated by TCRdb to the early 2020s). About the full investigation: Samples from collaborators originated in the United States, Italy and Spain and spanned both the acute and convalescent phases of COVID-19. The prospective study material was composed of cDNA or gDNA derived from T cells, B-cell-depleted T cells, or PBMCs. The dataset comprised deeply sampled blood TCRbeta repertoires from subjects exposed to, actively infected with, or recovered from COVID-19. The repertoires were made available in a free public database intended to serve as a resource for research on the immune response to SARS-CoV-2. The samples were drawn from the first 160 participants of the ongoing ImmuneRACE study and from about 1,200 subjects provided by 6 global collaborators. Nearly every sample came with metadata listing a de-identified subject ID, COVID-19 status, age in years and sex. Where available, HLA class I and class II types were obtained from metadata supplied by the sample provider rather than from assay-based typing.

Reading from cysteine to phenylalanine, the CDR3 counts 14 amino acids. The read is trimmed to its CDR3 DNA, 42 bases read in frame from base 1. Reading the germline V gene gives CDR1 MDHEN and CDR2 SYDVKM. For this chain, trimming is 7 bases at the V end and 9 bases at the J end, and the number of junction bases without a gene match is 8. A second Seattle source provided samples from volunteer blood donors who had recovered from COVID-19. Each collaborating institution followed its own protocols to collect whole blood in K2EDTA tubes. For TCRbeta analysis, collaborators shipped samples in one of three forms: frozen whole blood, isolated PBMCs, or DNA extracted from either of those sample types. What the authors observed across the whole study: The amount of clinical and demographic metadata varied by source and participant and was provided uncurated.

The immunoSEQ Assay, a bias-controlled multiplex PCR, was used to amplify TCRbeta CDR3 regions from genomic DNA. The authors processed their data as follows. The number of nucleated cells in each sample was estimated from the amplification of reference gene primers within the assay. To quantify the absolute abundance of each unique TCRbeta CDR3 rearrangement, sequence reads were collapsed and filtered. For each sample, productive Simpson clonality was calculated as the square root of Simpson's diversity index across productive rearrangements. Here the immuneACCESS table is served through TCRdb, limited to in-frame sequences with V and J called. Missing clones are a known gap in these copies; in checked studies unresolved V genes cover under half, and the rest lacks a known reason. That table is the source of V, J and clone size, and D and trimming were worked out from the DNA. The sample table contains roughly 250,000 clones; only one count was recorded for about 88% of them. The ten largest clones represent 2% to 2.5% of the sample.

This clone appeared a single time. This receptor's antigen is unknown. Base qualities are not recorded, but no much larger clone differs from it by a single base. Sequencing was done on a sample of peripheral blood. The origin of this receptor is a woman between 40 and 55 years old who had recovered from COVID-19. The V and J segments used are TRBV28 and TRBJ2-1; TRBD1 agrees with 11 junctional bases. The CDR3 in this case is CASTILGQGGEQFF. The sequenced DNA is TGTGCCAGCACCATTTTGGGACAGGGGGGTGAGCAGTTCTTC.